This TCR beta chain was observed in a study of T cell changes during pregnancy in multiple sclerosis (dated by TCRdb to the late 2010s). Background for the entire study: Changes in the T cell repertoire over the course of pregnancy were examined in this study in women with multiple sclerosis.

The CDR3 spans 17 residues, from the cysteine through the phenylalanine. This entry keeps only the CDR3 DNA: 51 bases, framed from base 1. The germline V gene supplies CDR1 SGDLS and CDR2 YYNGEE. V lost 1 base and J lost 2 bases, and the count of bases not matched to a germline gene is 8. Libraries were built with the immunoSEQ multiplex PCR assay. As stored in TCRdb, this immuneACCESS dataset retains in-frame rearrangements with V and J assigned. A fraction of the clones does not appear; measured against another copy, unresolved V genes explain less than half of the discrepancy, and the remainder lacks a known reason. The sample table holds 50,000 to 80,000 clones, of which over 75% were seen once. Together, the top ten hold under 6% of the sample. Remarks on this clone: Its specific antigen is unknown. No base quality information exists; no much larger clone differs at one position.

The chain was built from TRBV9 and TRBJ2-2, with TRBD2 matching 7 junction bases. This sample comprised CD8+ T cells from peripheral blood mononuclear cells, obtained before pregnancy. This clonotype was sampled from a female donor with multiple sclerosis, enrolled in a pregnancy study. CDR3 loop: CASSVRRETSNTGELFF. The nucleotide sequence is TGTGCCAGCAGCGTAAGGAGAGAGACTAGCAACACCGGGGAGCTGTTTTTT.